The sequence of this T cell receptor beta chain was determined in a study of Graves' ophthalmopathy and Graves' hyperthyroidism. The authors amplified TCR beta CDR3 regions, and they did so from RNA transcripts for repertoire sequencing. The workflow started with a first-round RT-PCR run with HTBI primers and then moved on to a second-round multiplex PCR. From the multiplex PCR reads, TCRdb called clonotypes with MiXCR, one entry per CDR3 protein. The sample includes 200,000 to 300,000 distinct CDR3 sequences, about 46% of them seen just once. The CDR3 runs 15 residues. With 1 base clipped from V and 0 bases from J, the junction kept 4 bases outside the gene matches. Germline CDR1 SQVTM, CDR2 ANQGSEA.

V is TRBV29-1 and J is TRBJ2-7, with TRBD2 matching 9 bases. Source material: peripheral blood. This TCR came from an adult man with Graves' ophthalmopathy. This chain's CDR3 is CSVEGASGISYEQYF. For the CDR3, the DNA is TGCAGCGTTGAAGGGGCTAGCGGGATCTCCTACGAGCAGTACTTC.